The source of this T cell receptor (beta chain) is a study of T cells in Graves' hyperthyroidism and ophthalmopathy. This clonotype has only a few counts. Participants, patients aged 18 to 65, had newly diagnosed hyperthyroidism with a duration under 2 months. Patients were excluded for uncontrolled infection, other autoimmune disease, pregnancy or lactation. Each diagnosis drew on symptoms, thyroxine, TRAb, thyroid ultrasound and orbital computed tomography findings. The TCR beta CDR3 regions underwent amplification using RNA transcripts as the source. The TCR CDR3 first-round RT-PCR relied on the HTBI primer set. MiXCR, run by TCRdb on the multiplex PCR reads, gives a single entry per CDR3 protein. Here the sample spans approximately 420,000 distinct CDR3 sequences, around 15% being singletons. This CDR3 is built from 17 residues. Germline values: CDR1 MNHEY, CDR2 SMNVEV (reference sequence). The J segment lost 0 bases and the V segment lost 2 bases, leaving 8 bases of the junction unmatched.

The gene calls are TRBV27 and TRBJ2-3; 7 bases align to TRBD2. The TCR originated in a young woman with Graves' hyperthyroidism. The sequenced material came from blood. The CDR3 DNA is TGTGCCAGCAGTTTAGCGGGAGAAAGTACTAGCACAGATACGCAGTATTTT. Translated, it gives CASSLAGESTSTDTQYF.